Here is one T cell receptor (beta chain) with its context. The data stem from a study of blood T cell repertoires in COVID-19. The wider study: Sample material is recorded as cDNA or gDNA derived from T cells, B-cell-depleted T cells, or PBMCs.

Profiling relied on immunoSEQ multiplex PCR, and the TCRdb table lists in-frame clones only, not all of them. The top ten hold 1.5% to 2% of the sample, which has a few hundred thousand clones, around 92% seen once. The CDR3 contains 12 residues. Trimming pared 2 bases from V and 10 bases from J, leaving 11 bases between. Germline CDR1 reads SEHNR; CDR2 reads FQNEAQ (reference sequence). The V and J genes are TRBV7-9 and TRBJ1-1; D call uncertain. The receptor was isolated from a woman in her thirties who had recovered from COVID-19. Sequenced material: PBMCs or T cells enriched from blood (not recorded which). CDR3 sequence (DNA): TGTGCCAGCAGCTTAAGCGAGGGTGCAGCTTTCTTT. This gives the protein CASSLSEGAAFF.